One sample yielded the 22 T cell receptor beta chains listed below, sequenced in a study of cytomegalovirus exposure and HLA in healthy donors. The PCR ran on 60 Vbeta and 13 Jbeta primers. The table came from immunoSEQ multiplex PCR; TCRdb's copy has only in-frame clones and leaves some out. The data show 100,000 to 150,000 clones, 60% to 85% seen once. The material sequenced was PBMCs. These receptors all stem from a man in his fifties in good health and CMV-seronegative.

Comment on this clone: The same CDR3 arises from other DNA sequences in this sample as well. The chain uses TRBV5-1 and TRBJ1-1, with a weak D call TRBD1 (6 bases). The germline V gene encodes CDR1 SGHRS and CDR2 YFSETQ. This CDR3 is 14 amino acids long. V lost 0 bases and J lost 1, with 7 bases in between. The CDR3 spells CASSLGGQNTEAFF. The DNA of the CDR3 is TGCGCCAGCAGCTTGGGGGGACAGAACACTGAAGCTTTCTTT.

In this sample, this clone turned up a few times. The rearrangement links TRBV11-3 to TRBJ1-1; the D is unclear. The CDR3 contains 13 residues. V was pared by 3 bases and J by 1 base, with 6 bases between. The V gene's germline CDR1 is SGHNT and CDR2 YENEEA. CDR3 in DNA: TGTGCCAGCAGCTTTACAGCGAACACTGAAGCTTTCTTT. Translating it yields CASSFTANTEAFF.

The chain joins TRBV9 to TRBJ2-1; 9 bases line up with TRBD2. Per the germline V gene, CDR1 is SGDLS and CDR2 is YYNGEE. The V segment lost 0 bases and the J segment 5 bases; nucleotides outside the gene matches: 6. This CDR3 is built from 16 residues. The DNA of the CDR3 is TGTGCCAGCAGCGTAGGGGCGGGGGGGCCCCACAATGAGCAGTTCTTC. Its protein product is CASSVGAGGPHNEQFF.

The chain recombines TRBV6-8 with TRBJ2-5, with a weak D call TRBD2 (5 bases). Germline V gene data show CDR1 as MNHGY and CDR2 as SAAAGT. Trimming stripped 2 bases from V and 2 bases from J, with 9 bases between. This CDR3 spans 14 amino acids. CDR3 region: CASSYGRAQETQYF. CDR3 DNA: TGTGCCAGCAGTTACGGGCGGGCTCAAGAGACCCAGTACTTC.

This sequence joins TRBV5-6 and TRBJ2-2; the D gene is possibly TRBD2 (5 bases). The CDR3 extends over 16 amino acids. The V end was cut by 4 bases, the J end by 1 base, with 14 bases between. Germline loops: CDR1 SGHDT, CDR2 YYEEEE. The CDR3 nucleotides are TGTGCCAGCAGCCGCCCGGAGGCTCGGAACACCGGGGAGCTGTTTTTT. Residues: CASSRPEARNTGELFF.

The chain links TRBV9 to TRBJ2-1; a weak D match, TRBD2 (6 bases). The CDR3 is 15 amino acids. V was clipped by 0 bases and J by 2 bases, with 9 bases between them. Germline loops: CDR1 SGDLS, CDR2 YYNGEE. This CDR3 is CASSVASATYNEQFF. CDR3 coding DNA: TGTGCCAGCAGCGTAGCTAGCGCCACCTACAATGAGCAGTTCTTC. Combining the CDR3 with reference TRBV9 and TRBJ2-1 gives the whole variable domain DSGVTQTPKHLITATGQRVTLRCSPRSGDLSVYWYQQSLDQGLQFLIQYYNGEERAKGNILERFSAQQFPDLHSELNLSSLELGDSALYFCASSVASATYNEQFFGPGTRLTVL.

The rearrangement links TRBV10-3 to TRBJ2-2, with a possible D match to TRBD2 (6 bases). The CDR3 is made up of 15 amino acids. The V and J ends lost 0 bases and 3 bases respectively, with 8 bases between them. CDR1 is ENHRY, CDR2 SYGVKD, per germline. The CDR3 nucleotides read TGTGCCATCAGTGAGTCGGCGGGGTACACCGGGGAGCTGTTTTTT. It is translated as CAISESAGYTGELFF.

V usage is TRBV5-1 and J usage is TRBJ2-7; possible D gene TRBD1, 5 bases. CDR3 length: 15 amino acids. Germline V gives CDR1 SGHRS, CDR2 YFSETQ. V lost 2 bases and J lost 3, with 15 bases in between. The CDR3 nucleotides read TGCGCCAGCAGCTTTACAGGTGGGGCCAGCTACGAGCAGTACTTC. Its translation: CASSFTGGASYEQYF.

This rearrangement joins TRBV5-1 to TRBJ1-2; 7 nucleotides align to TRBD1. This CDR3 contains 13 residues. The V gene's germline CDR1 is SGHRS and CDR2 YFSETQ. Germline trimming cut 4 bases from V and 5 bases from J; bases unmatched to any gene: 5. The CDR3 region has the DNA TGCGCCAGCAGCCTCCGACAGGGTTATGGCTACACCTTC. It yields the protein CASSLRQGYGYTF.

The J gene is TRBJ2-7, the V gene TRBV5-8, with 7 bases identical to TRBD1. The trim removed 0 bases at V and 5 bases at J, leaving 8 bases unmatched. This CDR3 is 15 amino acids long. The germline CDR1 and CDR2 sequences are SGHTS and YDEGEE. CDR3 nucleotide sequence: TGTGCCAGCAGCTTGGGACAGGGCCCCCCCCACGAGCAGTACGTC. This sequence encodes CASSLGQGPPHEQYV.

V gene TRBV13 combines with J gene TRBJ2-3; tentatively, D is TRBD2 (5 bases). Trimming took 5 bases from V and 0 from J, leaving 15 bases between them. This CDR3 is 16 amino acids long. Germline V gene sequence: CDR1 PRHDT, CDR2 FYEKMQ (reference sequence). CDR3: CASSGSRTLSTDTQYF. CDR3 in DNA: TGTGCCAGCAGCGGGAGTCGGACCCTTAGCACAGATACGCAGTATTTT.

This clone was detected a few times. The gene calls are TRBV28 and TRBJ2-7; perhaps TRBD2 as D (5 bases). Germline CDR1 reads MDHEN; CDR2 reads SYDVKM. V dropped 9 bases and J dropped 2 bases, with 11 bases sitting between them. CDR3 length equals 12 residues. DNA for the CDR3: TGTGCCAGTTCGGGAAATACCTACGAGCAGTACTTC. Protein product: CASSGNTYEQYF.

V usage is TRBV15 and J usage is TRBJ2-3, with TRBD1 as a possible D gene (5 bases). Germline V gene lookup returns CDR1 LNHNV and CDR2 YYDKDF (reference sequence). This CDR3 comprises 13 residues. Trimming cost V 8 bases and J 1 base, with 10 bases left between them. This CDR3 is CATGQGGTDTQYF. CDR3 sequence (DNA): TGTGCCACCGGGCAGGGTGGCACAGATACGCAGTATTTT.

The chain uses TRBV28 and TRBJ1-1; 7 positions match TRBD1. The J segment lost 2 bases and the V segment lost 7 bases, leaving 13 bases of the junction unmatched. The germline CDR1 and CDR2 sequences are MDHEN and SYDVKM. This CDR3 region has 16 residues. The CDR3 loop reads CASTVSWDSSNTEAFF. CDR3 nucleotides: TGTGCCAGCACCGTGAGTTGGGACAGCTCTAACACTGAAGCTTTCTTT.

The chain combines TRBV5-6 with TRBJ1-1; 7 bases agree with TRBD1. J was trimmed by 1 base and V by 4 bases; bases with no gene match: 13. The V gene's germline CDR1 is SGHDT and CDR2 YYEEEE. This CDR3 is 17 amino acids long. The CDR3: CASSIRWRGRTNTEAFF. CDR3 nucleotides: TGTGCCAGCAGCATCAGATGGAGGGGGCGGACGAACACTGAAGCTTTCTTT.

This clone occurred once. The chain is built from TRBV5-1 and TRBJ1-2; no reliable D call. This CDR3 has 12 amino acids. Looked up from germline, CDR1 is SGHRS and CDR2 is YFSETQ. The V gene lost 0 bases and the J gene lost 5 bases, with 5 bases spanning the gap. The CDR3 spells CASSLEQYGYTF. The CDR3 region has the DNA TGCGCCAGCAGCTTGGAACAATATGGCTACACCTTC.

The chain employs TRBV6-1 and TRBJ1-4; D gene unclear. This CDR3 contains 14 residues. CDR1 is MNHNS, CDR2 SASEGT, per germline. V was shortened by 6 bases and J by 3 bases, with 11 bases between the two germline ends. The CDR3 sequence: CASRPYSSNEKLFF. The CDR3, as DNA: TGTGCCAGCAGACCTTACAGCTCTAATGAAAAACTGTTTTTT.

The chain joins TRBV15 to TRBJ2-5; TRBD1 agrees at 9 bases. Germline trimming cut 1 base from V and 2 bases from J; bases unmatched to any gene: 5. CDR1 and CDR2 from the germline V gene are LNHNV and YYDKDF (reference sequence). The CDR3 contains 16 residues. The CDR3, as DNA: TGTGCCACCAGCAGAGGGAGGGACAGGGCTCAAGAGACCCAGTACTTC. This sequence encodes CATSRGRDRAQETQYF.

This chain connects TRBV6-5 to TRBJ1-1; D not resolved. Trimming stripped 2 bases from V and 3 bases from J, with 13 bases between. CDR3 length equals 15 residues. The germline gives CDR1 MNHEY, CDR2 SVGAGI. CDR3: CASSYSFWRDTEAFF. The CDR3, as DNA: TGTGCCAGCAGTTACAGCTTTTGGCGGGACACTGAAGCTTTCTTT.

The CDR3 DNA reads TGTGCCAGCAGCGTGGACAGGGGGCTCTCATCACCCCTCCACTTT. Protein sequence: CASSVDRGLSSPLHF. This chain joins TRBV9 and TRBJ1-6; 11 positions match TRBD1. V lost 2 bases, J lost 10 bases, and 5 bases stayed unmatched. Germline CDR1 SGDLS, CDR2 YYNGEE. The CDR3 sequence is 15 residues long.

The chain couples TRBV2 to TRBJ2-1, with 7 bases identical to TRBD2. The germline V gene has CDR1 SNHLY and CDR2 FYNNEI. J lost 3 bases, V lost 4 bases, and 6 bases had no gene match. The CDR3 runs to 15 residues. The CDR3 loop reads CASSAAGTNYNEQFF. For the CDR3, the DNA is TGTGCCAGCAGTGCAGCCGGGACTAACTACAATGAGCAGTTCTTC.

The chain couples TRBV11-1 to TRBJ2-5; 7 bases are shared with TRBD1. CDR3 size: 16 residues. Trimming took 5 bases from V and 2 from J; bases not matched to a gene: 11. The germline V gene has CDR1 SGHAT and CDR2 FQDESV (reference sequence). The CDR3 bases are TGTGCCAGCAGCCCCCGACAGGGATGGGAACAAGAGACCCAGTACTTC. This encodes CASSPRQGWEQETQYF. Full variable domain (remainder filled in from reference TRBV11-1 and TRBJ2-5): EAEVAQSPRYKITEKSQAVAFWCDPISGHATLYWYRQILGQGPELLVQFQDESVVDDSQLPKDRFSAERLKGVDSTLKIQPAELGDSAMYLCASSPRQGWEQETQYFGPGTRLLVL.